The sample holds a few counts of the clone carrying this TCR beta chain. Its antigen is not identified. Using genomic DNA as the template, TCR beta VDJ and CDR3 profiling was carried out. TCRdb itself ran the reads through MiXCR, one entry per CDR3 protein. The sample lists about 290,000 distinct CDR3 sequences, 45% to 65% occurring once. This specimen comes from a study of CD8+CD57+ T cells in acquired aplastic anemia. Study results and caveats: Around 30 sequences, all CD8+ CDR3, were shared between patients and controls.

Before being chosen for sequencing, patients had shown CD8+CD57+ cell expansion by flow cytometry. There were no patients without severe acquired aplastic anemia. Sequences were obtained from sorted CD4+, CD8+, or CD8+CD57+ T cells (not recorded which) from PBMCs. The TCR sequence derives from a human donor with aplastic anemia.

The CDR3 nucleotides are TGTGCCAGCAGCTTAATGTCCCAGGGGGCTTCACCCCTCCACTTT. Encoded protein: CASSLMSQGASPLHF. The chain uses TRBV7-3 and TRBJ1-6, with 8 bases that match TRBD1. Germline CDR1 is SGHTA and CDR2 is FQGTGA. Losses at the gene ends were 1 base for V and 9 bases for J; bases not matched to a gene: 5. There are 15 residues in the CDR3. The variable domain in full, with the rest retrieved from reference TRBV7-3 and TRBJ1-6, is GAGVSQTPSNKVTEKGKYVELRCDPISGHTALYWYRQSLGQGPEFLIYFQGTGAADDSGLPNDRFFAVRPEGSVSTLKIQRTERGDSAVYLCASSLMSQGASPLHFGNGTRLTVT.